Below, 22 T cell receptor beta chains from the same sample are listed, as sequenced in a study of patients and donors after allogeneic stem cell transplantation. TCRdb used MiXCR to reprocess the RT-PCR reads, holding one entry per CDR3 protein. This repertoire shows roughly 880,000 distinct CDR3 sequences, more than 15% found once; its top ten account for around 5.5%. The sequencing input was blood, either unsorted or a sorted T cell fraction (not recorded which). The receptor set was obtained from a human donor who was either an allogeneic HSCT recipient or a stem cell or donor lymphocyte infusion donor (not recorded which). It is not recorded whose cells these are; they may come from a transplant donor.

This clonotype was observed a handful of times. The chain links TRBV7-9 to TRBJ1-6, with unresolved D. The CDR3 covers 13 residues. Germline V lookup: CDR1 SEHNR, CDR2 FQNEAQ (reference sequence). V was clipped by 1 base and J by 8 bases, with 6 bases between them. CDR3 sequence reads: CASSLGEYSPLHF. CDR3 bases: TGTGCCAGCAGCTTAGGGGAGTATTCACCCCTCCACTTT.

This clonotype has only a few counts. The chain employs TRBV12-3 or TRBV12-4 and TRBJ1-3; 10 bases fit TRBD1. With V trimmed by 7 bases and J by 4 bases, 7 bases remained unmatched. This CDR3 has 15 amino acids. The CDR3 bases are TGTGCCAGCAAACGGGACAGGGGATACGGAAACACCATATATTTT. Its protein product is CASKRDRGYGNTIYF.

This clonotype has more than one count but fewer than ten. J is TRBJ1-5 and V is TRBV7-2, with 7 bases matching TRBD1. The V gene's germline CDR1 is SGHTA and CDR2 FQGNSA. This CDR3 contains 15 residues. Unmatched junction bases numbered 5, after V lost 0 bases and J lost 6 bases. Written as DNA, the CDR3 is TGTGCCAGCAGCTTAGCGGGCAGGGGGGGTCAGCCCCAGCATTTT. Translation: CASSLAGRGGQPQHF.

The rearrangement joins TRBV20-1 to TRBJ2-2; TRBD2 aligns across 12 bases. The CDR3 has 15 residues. Germline V CDR1 and CDR2: DFQATT, SNEGSKA (reference sequence). V gave up 2 bases and J gave up 6 bases; unmatched junction bases: 4. The DNA of the CDR3 is TGCAGTGCTAGAACAGGACTAGCGGGGTCCGGGGAGCTGTTTTTT. Translation gives CSARTGLAGSGELFF.

This clonotype came up many times. This sequence joins TRBV4-3 and TRBJ2-7; D tentatively fits TRBD1 or TRBD2 (6 bases each). CDR3 length: 16 residues. The V gene lost 2 bases and the J gene lost 3 bases, with 17 bases spanning the gap. The germline V gene encodes CDR1 LGHNA and CDR2 YSLEER. CDR3 residues: CASSQLYRAGSYEQYF. CDR3 DNA: TGCGCCAGCAGCCAACTATACAGGGCGGGGAGCTACGAGCAGTACTTC.

The DNA for the CDR3 is TGTGCCAGCAGTGGTGCCAAGAGGAAATATGGCTACACCTTC. This codes for CASSGAKRKYGYTF. The rearrangement uses TRBV25-1 and TRBJ1-2; no definite D call. V dropped 4 bases and J dropped 5 bases, with 14 bases sitting between them. CDR1 and CDR2 from the germline V gene are MGHDK and SYGVNS. The CDR3 contains 14 residues.

There are many counts of this clonotype. The chain carries TRBV12-3 or TRBV12-4 and TRBJ1-2, with D tentatively TRBD1 (5 bases). There are 13 residues in the CDR3. Trimming shortened V by 5 bases and J by 6 bases, and 13 bases separated the two germline ends. This CDR3 reads CASSLQGGNGYTF. The CDR3, as DNA: TGTGCCAGCAGTCTCCAGGGAGGGAATGGCTACACCTTC.

This clonotype was counted only a few times. The chain uses TRBV29-1 and TRBJ1-1; D is undetermined. Trimming cost V 2 bases and J 5 bases, with 6 bases left between them. This CDR3 spans 11 amino acids. The V gene's germline CDR1 is SQVTM and CDR2 ANQGSEA. CDR3 in amino acids: CSVELGTEAFF. Written as DNA, the CDR3 is TGCAGCGTTGAATTGGGTACTGAAGCTTTCTTT. Looking up the rest from reference TRBV29-1 and TRBJ1-1 gives the full variable domain: SAVISQKPSRDICQRGTSLTIQCQVDSQVTMMFWYRQQPGQSLTLIATANQGSEATYESGFVIDKFPISRPNLTFSTLTVSNMSPEDSSIYLCSVELGTEAFFGQGTRLTVV.

This clonotype has more than one count but fewer than ten. V gene TRBV2 combines with J gene TRBJ1-1; D uncertain. The germline gives CDR1 SNHLY, CDR2 FYNNEI. The germline V and J ends were trimmed by 5 bases and 8 bases, with 12 bases remaining between them. The CDR3 runs 12 residues. CDR3 protein: CASSPQTVEAFF. CDR3 nucleotides: TGTGCCAGCAGTCCCCAGACCGTCGAAGCTTTCTTT.

The rearrangement links TRBV5-6 to TRBJ1-1; D is perhaps TRBD1 (6 bases). The CDR3 length is 15 residues. Germline values: CDR1 SGHDT, CDR2 YYEEEE. Trimming took off 0 bases at V and 7 bases at J, with 16 bases between the two ends. The CDR3 here is CASSLETGTRNEAFF. As DNA, the CDR3 is TGTGCCAGCAGCTTGGAAACCGGGACAAGGAATGAAGCTTTCTTT.

V is TRBV6-2 or TRBV6-3 and J is TRBJ2-6; TRBD2 agrees at 8 bases. This CDR3 region has 16 residues. CDR1 and CDR2 (germline): MNHEY, SVGEGT. The V gene end was trimmed by 6 bases and the J gene end by 0 bases; junction bases not matched to a gene: 4. CDR3 in amino acids: CASRNGGVSGANVLTF. In DNA form, the CDR3 reads TGTGCCAGCAGGAACGGGGGGGTCTCTGGGGCCAACGTCCTGACTTTC.

Only a few counts were recorded for this clonotype. The chain recombines TRBV12-3 or TRBV12-4 with TRBJ2-1, with D possibly being TRBD1 or TRBD2 (5 bases each). This CDR3 spans 14 amino acids. The V gene lost 2 bases and the J gene lost 6 bases, with 11 bases spanning the gap. The CDR3 nucleotides are TGTGCCAGCAGTTTAACGGGACGCAGCAATGAGCAGTTCTTC. Its protein product is CASSLTGRSNEQFF.

The chain uses TRBV3-1 and TRBJ2-5, with 14 bases matching TRBD2. Trimming took 5 bases from V and 5 from J; bases not matched to a gene: 10. Germline CDR1 LGHDT, CDR2 YNNKEL (reference sequence). This CDR3 contains 17 residues. For the CDR3, the DNA is TGTGCCAGCAGCTCCAGACTAGCGGGAGGGCGGGTGGAGACCCAGTACTTC. Protein product: CASSSRLAGGRVETQYF.

This clonotype was found a few times. The rearrangement uses TRBV12-3 or TRBV12-4 and TRBJ1-3; tentatively, D is TRBD1 (5 bases). V dropped 10 bases and J dropped 4 bases, with 17 bases sitting between them. The CDR3 totals 14 residues. The CDR3, as DNA: TGTGCCACCCAGTTTTGGGGGTCCGGAAACACCATATATTTT. Protein product: CATQFWGSGNTIYF.

The J gene is TRBJ2-6, the V gene TRBV3-1; D gene uncertain. The V end lost 0 bases, the J end lost 0 bases, and 6 bases lay between the germline ends. There are 16 residues in the CDR3. Germline loops: CDR1 LGHDT, CDR2 YNNKEL (reference sequence). CDR3 amino acids: CASSQEGSSGANVLTF. CDR3 bases: TGTGCCAGCAGCCAAGAAGGCAGCTCTGGGGCCAACGTCCTGACTTTC.

This clonotype was picked up a small number of times. A much larger clone lies a single base off, so this may be a read error. The chain's CDR3 is CSARIAKNIQYF. CDR3 nucleotide sequence: TGCAGTGCTAGAATAGCCAAAAACATTCAGTACTTC. This chain joins TRBV20-1 and TRBJ2-4; D remains ambiguous. The CDR3 sequence is 12 residues long. The V gene lost 2 bases and the J gene lost 0 bases, with 2 bases spanning the gap. In germline, CDR1 is DFQATT, CDR2 SNEGSKA (reference sequence).

The chain links TRBV12-3 or TRBV12-4 to TRBJ1-2; tentative D call: TRBD1 (6 bases). V dropped 6 bases and J dropped 6 bases, with 17 bases sitting between them. The CDR3 is 14 residues long. CDR3 DNA: TGTGCCAGCAGCTACACAGGGTGGGAAAATGGCTACACCTTC. Protein sequence: CASSYTGWENGYTF.

The rearrangement links TRBV4-2 to TRBJ1-5, with a tentative D call TRBD1 (5 bases). V dropped 4 bases and J dropped 7 bases, with 14 bases sitting between them. The germline V gene has CDR1 LGHNA and CDR2 YNFKEQ. This CDR3 has 14 amino acids. The CDR3 here is CASSPGDEGQPQHF. The CDR3 region has the DNA TGTGCCAGCAGCCCCGGGGACGAGGGGCAGCCCCAGCATTTT.

The chain carries TRBV7-9 and TRBJ2-1; 9 bases fit TRBD2. V shed 3 bases and J 8 bases; nucleotides not matched to a gene: 8. The germline V gene encodes CDR1 SEHNR and CDR2 FQNEAQ (reference sequence). The CDR3 is 15 residues long. The CDR3 is CASSFSLAGKYEQFF. In nucleotides, the CDR3 is TGTGCCAGCAGCTTCAGCCTAGCGGGAAAGTATGAGCAGTTCTTC.

The table lists this clonotype with a few counts. This chain joins TRBV4-1 and TRBJ1-2; D unclear. Germline loops: CDR1 MGHRA, CDR2 YSYEKL. This CDR3 is 17 amino acids long. Trimming stripped 3 bases from V and 2 bases from J, with 19 bases between. The DNA of the CDR3 is TGCGCCAGCAGCCACCCCGTAAAAGGAAAAGAAAACTATGGCTACACCTTC. It yields the protein CASSHPVKGKENYGYTF.

This clonotype was picked up many times. The chain couples TRBV12-3 or TRBV12-4 to TRBJ1-6; TRBD1 might be the D (6 bases). V was trimmed by 3 bases and J by 10 bases, leaving 13 bases between them. This CDR3 is built from 14 residues. The CDR3 DNA sequence: TGTGCCAGCAGTTTCCACAGGGAGAACTCACCCCTCCACTTT. As protein: CASSFHRENSPLHF.

This chain connects TRBV11-1 to TRBJ2-2, with 12 positions matching TRBD2. The CDR3 runs to 19 residues. Germline assignment: CDR1 SGHAT and CDR2 FQDESV (reference sequence). The J segment lost 2 bases and the V segment lost 6 bases, leaving 13 bases of the junction unmatched. The CDR3 region is CASRYKLAGGHLNTGELFF. The CDR3 DNA follows: TGTGCCAGCAGATACAAGCTAGCGGGAGGGCATTTAAACACCGGGGAGCTGTTTTTT. Full variable domain (missing parts from reference TRBV11-1 and TRBJ2-2): EAEVAQSPRYKITEKSQAVAFWCDPISGHATLYWYRQILGQGPELLVQFQDESVVDDSQLPKDRFSAERLKGVDSTLKIQPAELGDSAMYLCASRYKLAGGHLNTGELFFGEGSRLTVL.